The 15 T cell receptor beta chains given below trace back to one sample, sequenced in a study of blood T cell repertoires in COVID-19. Sequenced by immunoSEQ multiplex PCR; TCRdb stores in-frame clones only, minus some. The sample holds roughly 270,000 clones, over 75% seen once. Specimen: peripheral blood. The receptors originated from a man aged 50-59 years with active or convalescent COVID-19.

Only one count was recorded for this clone. The genes are TRBV27 and TRBJ1-4, with 9 bases lining up with TRBD1. The CDR3 sequence is 18 residues long. The V gene's germline CDR1 is MNHEY and CDR2 SMNVEV (reference sequence). J was trimmed by 1 base and V by 3 bases; bases with no gene match: 9. This CDR3 is CASSFRGTGMLTNEKLFF. DNA of the CDR3: TGTGCCAGCAGTTTCCGAGGGACAGGGATGTTAACTAATGAAAAACTGTTTTTT.

This chain uses TRBV24-1 with TRBJ1-1, with 7 bases fitting TRBD1. The CDR3 consists of 13 residues. The ends lost 10 bases at V and 3 bases at J; junction bases unmatched: 7. Germline V lookup: CDR1 KGHDR, CDR2 SFDVKD. The CDR3 protein is CATKGQTDTEAFF. The DNA of the CDR3 is TGTGCCACTAAGGGACAGACGGACACTGAAGCTTTCTTT.

Only a few counts were recorded for this clone. The chain recombines TRBV29-1 with TRBJ1-1; tentatively, D is TRBD1 (5 bases). The CDR3 runs 11 residues. The ends were cut back, 7 bases at V and 11 bases at J, with 17 bases in the middle. Germline V gene lookup returns CDR1 SQVTM and CDR2 ANQGSEA. CDR3 coding DNA: TGCAGCGCTCAATTACAGGTTTCGGCTTTCTTT. Amino acids: CSAQLQVSAFF.

This rearrangement joins TRBV19 to TRBJ1-1; D perhaps matches TRBD1 (6 bases). The CDR3 spans 14 residues. Germline V gene data show CDR1 as LNHDA and CDR2 as SQIVND (reference sequence). V was pared by 6 bases and J by 1 base, with 12 bases between. The CDR3 nucleotides are TGTGCCAGTAGGGGGCGGGGGCCGAACACTGAAGCTTTCTTT. Protein: CASRGRGPNTEAFF.

Here the CDR3 reads CASRRVESGEQYF. The CDR3 DNA reads TGTGCCAGTCGGAGGGTGGAGAGTGGAGAGCAGTACTTC. The chain employs TRBV19 and TRBJ2-7, with D perhaps matching TRBD2 (6 bases). The CDR3 has 13 residues. The V gene's germline CDR1 is LNHDA and CDR2 SQIVND (reference sequence). Trimming took 8 bases from V and 7 from J, leaving 18 bases between them.

The chain uses TRBV7-9 and TRBJ2-2; 7 bases are shared with TRBD2. Germline V lookup: CDR1 SEHNR, CDR2 FQNEAQ (reference sequence). This CDR3 is built from 15 residues. V trimming: 1 base; J trimming: 5 bases; junction bases outside the gene matches: 4. CDR3 nucleotides: TGTGCCAGCAGCTTAGGAAGCGGGGTAACCGGGGAGCTGTTTTTT. Its protein product is CASSLGSGVTGELFF.

The chain is built from TRBV9 and TRBJ1-1; TRBD1 matches 11 bases. The trim removed 4 bases at V and 3 bases at J, leaving 8 bases unmatched. The CDR3 is 16 amino acids. Germline assignment: CDR1 SGDLS and CDR2 YYNGEE. Written as DNA, the CDR3 is TGTGCCAGCAGCCCCCGGACAGGGGGCGGGCACACTGAAGCTTTCTTT. Protein product: CASSPRTGGGHTEAFF.

CDR3 bases: TGCGCCAGCAGCCCCCGATGGACAGACAACTATGGCTACACCTTC. Its protein is CASSPRWTDNYGYTF. The V call is TRBV4-1, the J call TRBJ1-2, with a possible D match to TRBD1 (6 bases). The CDR3 length is 15 residues. Germline V gene sequence: CDR1 MGHRA, CDR2 YSYEKL. Trimming left V 4 bases short and J 2 bases short, with 14 bases between.

The table lists this clone with a few counts. J is TRBJ2-2 and V is TRBV21-1; TRBD2, the D gene given by the table, was not confirmed from the DNA. TRBV21-1 is assigned pseudogene status. The CDR3 has 17 residues. The CDR3 is CASSNPPRAVNTGELFF. CDR3 sequence (DNA): TGTGCCAGCAGCAATCCCCCTAGAGCGGTGAACACCGGGGAGCTGTTTTTT.

The V call is TRBV5-1, the J call TRBJ2-6, with 11 nucleotides matching TRBD1. Germline V gene lookup returns CDR1 SGHRS and CDR2 YFSETQ. J gave up 5 bases and V 6 bases, and 10 bases lay outside the gene matches. This CDR3 has 17 residues. In DNA, the CDR3 is TGCGCCAGCACCTTTGGGACAGGGGGTTTGAGGGCCAACGTCCTGACTTTC. As protein: CASTFGTGGLRANVLTF.

A word on this clone: Other DNA sequences within the sample encode an identical CDR3. The chain combines TRBV29-1 with TRBJ2-2, with 8 bases matching TRBD1. Germline V gives CDR1 SQVTM, CDR2 ANQGSEA. After removal of 5 bases from V and 2 bases from J, the junction contained 7 bases not matched to a gene. CDR3 length: 15 amino acids. CDR3 sequence (DNA): TGCAGCGTTCGCTCCGGGACAGGAAACACCGGGGAGCTGTTTTTT. Protein product: CSVRSGTGNTGELFF.

The CDR3 reads CSVAAGANYGYTF. CDR3 sequence (DNA): TGCAGCGTTGCGGCGGGGGCTAACTATGGCTACACCTTC. The V and J genes are TRBV29-1 and TRBJ1-2, with D perhaps matching TRBD1 (5 bases). Trimming cost V 4 bases and J 0 bases, with 9 bases left between them. This CDR3 has 13 residues. CDR1 SQVTM and CDR2 ANQGSEA come from the germline V gene.

The rearrangement uses TRBV27 and TRBJ2-7; 8 nucleotides match TRBD2. The germline CDR1 and CDR2 sequences are MNHEY and SMNVEV (reference sequence). V lost 2 bases to trimming and J lost 0 bases; unmatched junction nucleotides: 0. The CDR3 extends over 14 amino acids. The CDR3 nucleotides read TGTGCCAGCAGTTTAAGCGGGAGCTCCTACGAGCAGTACTTC. Translation gives CASSLSGSSYEQYF.

V usage is TRBV5-1 and J usage is TRBJ1-4; 11 nucleotides line up with TRBD1. The CDR3 consists of 15 residues. CDR1 is SGHRS, CDR2 YFSETQ, per germline. V dropped 4 bases and J dropped 4; count of bases not matched to a gene: 3. CDR3 sequence reads: CASSQGQGVNEKLFF. The CDR3 DNA reads TGCGCCAGCAGCCAGGGACAGGGGGTTAATGAAAAACTGTTTTTT.

The chain employs TRBV19 and TRBJ1-5; D ambiguous. CDR3 length equals 14 residues. V gave up 1 base and J gave up 14 bases, with 18 bases separating them. CDR1 LNHDA and CDR2 SQIVND come from the germline V gene (reference sequence). The CDR3 reads CASSIGFLSDSKHF. In nucleotides, the CDR3 is TGTGCCAGTAGTATAGGCTTCCTCTCGGACTCCAAGCATTTT.